These T cell receptor beta chains were read from a single sample in a study of hypomethylating agent response in myelodysplastic syndrome. The repertoire was sequenced with immunoSEQ multiplex PCR; TCRdb's copy has only in-frame clones and lacks some. Here the sample spans some 5,900 clones, about nine tenths being singletons. The sequenced sample was bone marrow, obtained before or after starting hypomethylating agent treatment for myelodysplastic syndrome (not recorded which). The receptors come from a human donor with myelodysplastic syndrome. Each CDR3 is given with its conserved first and last residue. D genes are given only for firm matches. Only some rows state a clone size, as once, few, many or a class for expanded clones.

>-|TRBV7-2|-|TRBJ1-5
TGTGCCAGCAGCTCCTCGGATGGGCAGCCCCAGCATTTT
CASSSSDGQPQHF
>few|TRBV5-4|-|TRBJ1-2
TGTGCCAGCAGCTCAGTTAATGGGGACACCTTC
CASSSVNGDTF
>few|TRBV5-4|TRBD2|TRBJ2-7
TGTGCCAGCAGCTCCTGGGGGGGTATCGAGCAGTACTTC
CASSSWGGIEQYF
>-|TRBV6-5|TRBD2|TRBJ2-7
TGTGCCAGCAGGCTGCGGGGGGAGAACGACGAGCAGTACTTC
CASRLRGENDEQYF
>-|TRBV14|TRBD1|TRBJ1-1
TGTGCCAGCAGGCGGACAGGAGAAAACACTGAAGCTTTCTTT
CASRRTGENTEAFF
>once|TRBV7-8|TRBD2|TRBJ2-5
TGTGCCAGCAGCTCTCTAGCGGGGGAAGAGACCCAGTACTTC
CASSSLAGEETQYF
>-|TRBV10-3|-|TRBJ1-2
TGTGCCATCTCCTCCGTGGCGGGAGCAGCTAACTATGGCTACACCTTC
CAISSVAGAANYGYTF
>-|TRBV7-2|-|TRBJ2-7
TGTGCCAGCAGCTTCTTTCGGGAGCAATACGAGCAGTACTTC
CASSFFREQYEQYF
>-|TRBV2|TRBD2|TRBJ2-3
TGTGCCAGCAGTACCCGTTTAGCGGGGGAGGGAATGGATACGCAGTATTTT
CASSTRLAGEGMDTQYF
>-|TRBV11-2|-|TRBJ2-7
TGTGCCAGCAGCTTAGCGCTGCGGTTGGAGCAGTACTTC
CASSLALRLEQYF
>-|TRBV12-5|-|TRBJ1-5
TGTGCTAGTGGATCCACAGAGAATCAGCCCCAGCATTTT
CASGSTENQPQHF
>once|TRBV29-1|-|TRBJ2-7
TGCAGCGCCATGGGGAGTTTCGGGGGGCTCGGCGAGCAGTACTTC
CSAMGSFGGLGEQYF
>-|TRBV30|TRBD1|TRBJ2-1
TGTGCCTGGAGTGGAGGACAGGGGACCGATGAGCAGTTCTTC
CAWSGGQGTDEQFF
>-|TRBV29-1|TRBD2|TRBJ2-3
TGCAGCGCCGGGGGCGGGGGGGCCGGAGATACGCAGTATTTT
CSAGGGGAGDTQYF
>-|TRBV28|-|TRBJ2-4
TGTGCCAGCAGCCTAGGGGGGGCGGGACTCCACATTCAGTACTTC
CASSLGGAGLHIQYF
>-|TRBV20-1|-|TRBJ2-1
TGCAGTGCTAGTCCGCACAATGAGCAGTTCTTC
CSASPHNEQFF
>-|TRBV4-1|-|TRBJ2-3
TGCGCCAGCAGCCAAGAGGGCCTGGGAGGACAGCGCACAGATACGCAGTATTTT
CASSQEGLGGQRTDTQYF
>-|TRBV9|TRBD1|TRBJ2-2
TGTGCCAGCAGCGAGACAGGGGTGGTCACCGGGGAGCTGTTTTTT
CASSETGVVTGELFF
>-|TRBV10-3|TRBD2|TRBJ2-3
TGTGCCATCAGTACTGGGACTAGCGGACTAACAGATACGCAGTATTTT
CAISTGTSGLTDTQYF
>once|TRBV29-1|-|TRBJ1-2
TGCAGCGTTGAAGATTCTCTTGCCTCCCCTTCCGGGACCTTC
CSVEDSLASPSGTF
>-|TRBV5-5|TRBD1|TRBJ2-7
TGTGCCAGCAGCTATACCGGGACAGGGTATGAGGAGCAGTACTTC
CASSYTGTGYEEQYF
>-|TRBV7-2|-|TRBJ2-2
TGTGCCAGCAGCTTATTGGGGGCCGGGGAGCTGTTTTTT
CASSLLGAGELFF
>-|TRBV30|-|TRBJ1-1
TGTGCCTGGAGTGTTACCTACGGAGGGAACACTGAAGCTTTCTTT
CAWSVTYGGNTEAFF